Sequencing of this T cell receptor (beta chain) was carried out in a study of blood T cells in healthy people across ages (dated by TCRdb to between 2014 and 2017). About the full investigation: Template switching captured roughly one uniquely barcoded TCR beta cDNA molecule per two T cells in model experiments. To track age-related changes in TCR beta repertoire diversity, the study relied on deep sequencing normalized with unique cDNA molecular identifiers. Four age groups were formed from the donors: young (average approximately 17 years), middle-aged (approximately 40), aged (roughly 58) and long-lived (around 82). To avoid experimental bias, donors of different ages were spread randomly across the sequencing lanes. For two donors (one aged 18 to 29 and one aged 80 or older), the study analyzed two additional independent replicas of 1 million unique cDNA reads from the same blood draw.

Library method: 5' RACE. Sequenced using an Illumina HiSeq 2500. A second roughly 6 to 12 cycle PCR used a sample-barcoded 5' primer and a J-beta primer mix. A template-switch 5' adaptor carrying 12 random nucleotides introduced a unique molecular identifier onto each TCR beta cDNA molecule. Each sample yielded at least 2.5 million CDR3-containing paired-end reads. The Mint cDNA synthesis kit, primed by a TRBC-specific oligonucleotide, was used to synthesize first-strand cDNA from all RNA. Following uracil-DNA glycosylase treatment, a first 18-cycle PCR with universal primers M1SS and BC2_uni_R was performed on all cDNA. The original methods were these. For normalization, 1 million high-quality reads, each with a distinct molecular identifier, were randomly selected from each sample. Reads with shared molecular identifiers were discarded instead of being binned into consensus sequences. MiTCR, run with a Q25 quality threshold and the strictest error-elimination algorithm, handled CDR3 identification, clonotype clustering and error correction. A nonparametric unseen species model with Euler transformation was used to estimate lower-bound total TCR beta diversity. The public reads were quality trimmed at Q25 with fastp and then assembled into clones with MiXCR by TCRdb, keeping productive beta chains. Rows with a matching CDR3 protein are joined into one entry that keeps the most common DNA and genes. The V and J calls and clone size are TCRdb's, not the authors'. The sample table records about 970,000 distinct CDR3 sequences; just over 50% of these occur just once. The ten largest account for about 21% of the sample.

The CDR3 starts with the cysteine, ends with the phenylalanine, and has 15 residues. Only the CDR3 region is kept as DNA, spanning 45 bases read in frame from base 1. Per the germline V gene, SGDLS is the CDR1 and YYNGEE is the CDR2. At the junction V is shortened by 4 bases and J by 5 bases; bases outside the gene matches: 9. In regard to this clonotype: Its antigen target is currently unknown. No much larger clonotype is one base removed from it; base qualities were not supplied.

The donors were roughly 39 Caucasian individuals from Russia, aged roughly 6 to 90 years, who were systemically healthy. Roughly 10 milliliters of peripheral blood were collected from each donor into EDTA-treated Vacutainer tubes. PBMCs were isolated by Ficoll-Paque density-gradient centrifugation, with at least 6 million obtained per sample. Trizol reagent was used to extract total RNA from PBMCs, with at least 5.5 micrograms per sample. Naive CD45RAhigh/CD27high T cell percentages were measured by flow cytometry on a PBMC aliquot from every donor. The paper's findings and limits, for the study overall: A strong correlation was found between observed TCR beta diversity and the percentage of naive T cells measured by flow cytometry. Compared with the aged group, more naive CD4+ T cells, fewer expanded clones and increased TCR diversity were shown by the long-lived group, suggesting age selection. Estimates of total diversity from one million sequenced T cells were regarded as lower bounds and underestimates. Conclusive comparison of naive and antigen-experienced compartments was prevented by the profiling of bulk unsorted PBMCs. Because donor CMV infection status was unknown, age-related changes in expanded clonotypes were potentially confounded. As age increased, observed TCR beta diversity per million T cells dropped in a roughly linear way, and a significant reduction was already evident by age about 40.

The sequenced sample consisted of blood. In this chain, TRBV9 is recombined with TRBJ2-5; TRBD2 matches 9 bases in the middle. The source is a woman aged 55-70 years in good health. The sequence in DNA is TGTGCCAGCAGCCCCCGGCTAGCGGGATTTGAGACCCAGTACTTC. This translates into CASSPRLAGFETQYF.